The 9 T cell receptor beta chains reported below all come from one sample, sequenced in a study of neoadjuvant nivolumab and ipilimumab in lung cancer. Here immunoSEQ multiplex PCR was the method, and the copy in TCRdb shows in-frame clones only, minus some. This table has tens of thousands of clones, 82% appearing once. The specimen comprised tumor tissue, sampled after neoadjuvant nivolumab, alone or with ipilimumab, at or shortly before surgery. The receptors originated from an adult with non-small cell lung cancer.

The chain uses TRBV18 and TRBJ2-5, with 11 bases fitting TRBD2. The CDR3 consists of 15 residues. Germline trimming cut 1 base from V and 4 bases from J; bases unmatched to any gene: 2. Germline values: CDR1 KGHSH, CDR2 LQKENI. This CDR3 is CASSPLTSGRETQYF. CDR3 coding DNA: TGTGCCAGCTCACCACTCACTAGCGGGAGAGAGACCCAGTACTTC. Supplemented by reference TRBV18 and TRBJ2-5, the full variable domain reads NAGVMQNPRHLVRRRGQEARLRCSPMKGHSHVYWYRQLPEEGLKFMVYLQKENIIDESGMPKERFSAEFPKEGPSILRIQQVVRGDSAAYFCASSPLTSGRETQYFGPGTRLLVL.

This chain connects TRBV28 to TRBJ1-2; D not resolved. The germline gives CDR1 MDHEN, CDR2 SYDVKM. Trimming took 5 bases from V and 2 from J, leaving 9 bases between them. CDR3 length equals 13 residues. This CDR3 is CASSGRMNYGYTF. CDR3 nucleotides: TGTGCCAGCAGTGGACGGATGAACTATGGCTACACCTTC.

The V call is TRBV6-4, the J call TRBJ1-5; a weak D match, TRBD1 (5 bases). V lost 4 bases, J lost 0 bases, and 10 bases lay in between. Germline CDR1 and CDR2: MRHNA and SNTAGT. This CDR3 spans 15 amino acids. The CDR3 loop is CASSGGGDSNQPQHF. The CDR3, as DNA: TGTGCCAGCAGTGGTGGGGGAGATAGCAATCAGCCCCAGCATTTT.

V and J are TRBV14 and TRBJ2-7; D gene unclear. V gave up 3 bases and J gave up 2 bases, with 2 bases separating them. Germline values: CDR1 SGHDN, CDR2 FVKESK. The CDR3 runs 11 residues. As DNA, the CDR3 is TGTGCCAGCAGCCATACCTACGAGCAGTACTTC. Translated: CASSHTYEQYF.

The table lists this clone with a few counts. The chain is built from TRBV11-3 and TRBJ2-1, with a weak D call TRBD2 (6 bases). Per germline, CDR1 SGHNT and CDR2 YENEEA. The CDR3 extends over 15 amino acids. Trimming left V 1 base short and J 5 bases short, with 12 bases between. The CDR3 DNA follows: TGTGCCAGCAGCTTAGGAATAGCGGAGAACAATGAGCAGTTCTTC. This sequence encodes CASSLGIAENNEQFF.

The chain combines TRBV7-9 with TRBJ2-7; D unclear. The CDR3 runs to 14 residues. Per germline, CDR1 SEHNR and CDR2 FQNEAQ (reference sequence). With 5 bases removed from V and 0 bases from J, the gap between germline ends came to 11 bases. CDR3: CASSSQSYSYEQYF. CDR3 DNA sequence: TGTGCCAGCAGCAGTCAGAGCTACTCCTACGAGCAGTACTTC.

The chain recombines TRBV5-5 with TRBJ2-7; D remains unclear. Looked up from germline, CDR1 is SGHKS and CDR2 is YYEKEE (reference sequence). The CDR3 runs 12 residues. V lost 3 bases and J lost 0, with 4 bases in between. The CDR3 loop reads CASSSTSYEQYF. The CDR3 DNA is TGTGCCAGCAGCTCTACCTCCTACGAGCAGTACTTC.

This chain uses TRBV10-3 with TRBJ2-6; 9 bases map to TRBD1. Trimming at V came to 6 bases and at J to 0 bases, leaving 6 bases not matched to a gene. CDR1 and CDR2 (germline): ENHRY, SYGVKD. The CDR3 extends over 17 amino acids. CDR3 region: CAISPGQGYSGANVLTF. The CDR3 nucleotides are TGTGCCATCAGCCCGGGACAGGGTTACTCTGGGGCCAACGTCCTGACTTTC.

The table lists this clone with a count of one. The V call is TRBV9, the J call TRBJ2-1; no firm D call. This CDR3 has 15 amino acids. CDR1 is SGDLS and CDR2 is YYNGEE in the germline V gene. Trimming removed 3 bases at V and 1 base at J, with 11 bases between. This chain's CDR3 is CASSEGHNSYNEQFF. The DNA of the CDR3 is TGTGCCAGCAGCGAGGGCCACAATTCCTACAATGAGCAGTTCTTC.